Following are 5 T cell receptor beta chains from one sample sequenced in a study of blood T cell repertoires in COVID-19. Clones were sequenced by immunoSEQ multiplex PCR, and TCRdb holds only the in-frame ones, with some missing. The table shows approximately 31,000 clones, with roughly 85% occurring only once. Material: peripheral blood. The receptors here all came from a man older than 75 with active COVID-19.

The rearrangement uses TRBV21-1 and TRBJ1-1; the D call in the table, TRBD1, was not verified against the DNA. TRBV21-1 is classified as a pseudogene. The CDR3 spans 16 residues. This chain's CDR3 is CASSKPARGVNTEAFF. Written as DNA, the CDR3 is TGTGCCAGCAGCAAACCAGCCAGGGGAGTGAACACTGAAGCTTTCTTT.

In DNA form, the CDR3 reads TGTGCCAGCAACCCCCGGGACTACCAAGAGACCCAGTACTTC. Residues: CASNPRDYQETQYF. The chain uses TRBV6-5 and TRBJ2-5; TRBD2 might be the D (6 bases). CDR1 and CDR2 from the germline V gene are MNHEY and SVGAGI. V dropped 7 bases and J dropped 0 bases, with 12 bases sitting between them. CDR3 length equals 14 residues.

The CDR3 here is CASSLVGGTQYF. CDR3 sequence (DNA): TGTGCCAGCAGCTTAGTCGGGGGTACGCAGTATTTT. The V call is TRBV7-2, the J call TRBJ2-3; possibly TRBD2 for D (6 bases). CDR3 length: 12 residues. The V end was cut by 1 base, the J end by 8 bases, with 7 bases between. Per the germline V gene, CDR1 is SGHTA and CDR2 is FQGNSA.

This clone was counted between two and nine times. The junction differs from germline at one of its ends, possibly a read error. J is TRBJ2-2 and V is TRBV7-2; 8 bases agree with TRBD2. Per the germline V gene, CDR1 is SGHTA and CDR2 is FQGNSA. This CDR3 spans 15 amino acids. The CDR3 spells CASTLLAENTGELFF. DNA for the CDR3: TGTGCCAGCACCTTACTAGCGGAGAACACCGGGGAGCTGTTTTTT.

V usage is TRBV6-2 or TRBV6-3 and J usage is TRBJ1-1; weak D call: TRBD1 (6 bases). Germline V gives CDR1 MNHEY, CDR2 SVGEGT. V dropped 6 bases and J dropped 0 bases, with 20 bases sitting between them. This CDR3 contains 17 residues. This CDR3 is CASSPHIGGAVNTEAFF. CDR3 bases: TGTGCCAGCAGCCCCCATATTGGGGGGGCGGTGAACACTGAAGCTTTCTTT.